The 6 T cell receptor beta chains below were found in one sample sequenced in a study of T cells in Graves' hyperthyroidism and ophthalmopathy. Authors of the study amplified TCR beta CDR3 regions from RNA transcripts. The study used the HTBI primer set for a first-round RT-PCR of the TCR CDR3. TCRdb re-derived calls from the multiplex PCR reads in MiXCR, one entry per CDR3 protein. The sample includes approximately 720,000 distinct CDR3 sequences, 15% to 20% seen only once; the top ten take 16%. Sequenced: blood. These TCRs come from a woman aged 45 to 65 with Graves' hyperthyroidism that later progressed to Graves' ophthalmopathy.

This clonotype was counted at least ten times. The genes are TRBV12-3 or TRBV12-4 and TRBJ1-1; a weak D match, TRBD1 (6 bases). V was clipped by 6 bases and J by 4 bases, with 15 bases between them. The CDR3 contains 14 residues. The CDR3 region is CASSARDKVTEAFF. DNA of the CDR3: TGTGCCAGCAGCGCCCGGGACAAAGTCACTGAAGCTTTCTTT.

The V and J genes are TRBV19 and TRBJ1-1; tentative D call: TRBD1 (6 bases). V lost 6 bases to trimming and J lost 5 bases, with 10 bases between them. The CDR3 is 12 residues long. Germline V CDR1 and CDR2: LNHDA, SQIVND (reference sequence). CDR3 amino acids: CASRQGTTEAFF. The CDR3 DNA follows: TGTGCCAGTAGACAGGGAACGACTGAAGCTTTCTTT.

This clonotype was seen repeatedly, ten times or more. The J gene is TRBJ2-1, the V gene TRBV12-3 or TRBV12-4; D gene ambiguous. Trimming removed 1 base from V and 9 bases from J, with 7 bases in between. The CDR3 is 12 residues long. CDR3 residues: CASSLEAGEQFF. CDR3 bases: TGTGCCAGCAGTTTAGAAGCTGGTGAGCAGTTCTTC.

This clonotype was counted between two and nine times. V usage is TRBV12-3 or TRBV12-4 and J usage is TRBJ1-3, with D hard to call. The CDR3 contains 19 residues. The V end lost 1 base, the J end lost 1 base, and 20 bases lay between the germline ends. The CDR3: CASSLEIGPRKSSGNTIYF. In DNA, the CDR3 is TGTGCCAGCAGTTTAGAGATTGGACCTCGGAAGTCTTCTGGAAACACCATATATTTT.

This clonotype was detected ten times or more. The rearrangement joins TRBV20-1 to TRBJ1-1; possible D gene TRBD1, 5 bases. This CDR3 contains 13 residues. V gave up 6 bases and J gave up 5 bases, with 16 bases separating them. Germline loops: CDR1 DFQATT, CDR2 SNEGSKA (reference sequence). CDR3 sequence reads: CSAAQVPRTEAFF. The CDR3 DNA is TGCAGTGCCGCACAGGTCCCCCGGACTGAAGCTTTCTTT.

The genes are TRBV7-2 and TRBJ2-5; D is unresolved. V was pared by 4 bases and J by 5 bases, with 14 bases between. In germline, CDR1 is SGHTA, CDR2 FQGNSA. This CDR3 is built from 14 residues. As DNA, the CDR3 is TGTGCCAGCAGCTCCCCCGATCTCCCGGAGACCCAGTACTTC. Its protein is CASSSPDLPETQYF.